What follows are 18 T cell receptor beta chains derived from one specimen sequenced in a study of regulatory T cells in long-lasting Graves disease. With iRepertoire HTBI primers and Arm-PCR of CDR3 regions, TCR beta libraries were built. Using its own MiXCR run on the multiplex PCR reads, TCRdb lists one record per CDR3 protein. The data show fewer than 350,000 distinct CDR3 sequences, 15% to 20% seen once. Time point: newly diagnosed GD, antithyroid drugs for less than 3 months. Generation of the TCR library employed RNA extracted from PBMCs. The sequencing used peripheral blood mononuclear cells (PBMCs), collected at new diagnosis, from a patient treated with antithyroid drugs. Receptor source: a female donor with Graves disease.

CDR3 DNA sequence: TGTGCCAGTAGTAACCCTGGAGATCACGAGCAGTACTTC. It yields the protein CASSNPGDHEQYF. The chain uses TRBV19 and TRBJ2-7, with no clear D. There are 13 residues in the CDR3. V was cut by 4 bases and J by 5 bases, with 12 bases left in between. Germline CDR1 and CDR2: LNHDA and SQIVND (reference sequence).

The chain is built from TRBV5-5 and TRBJ1-5, with D unclear. The length of the CDR3 is 15 residues. Deletions cut 4 bases from V and 2 bases from J, with 13 bases between. Germline CDR1 and CDR2: SGHKS and YYEKEE (reference sequence). The CDR3 sequence: CASSLLGEGNQPQHF. Written as DNA, the CDR3 is TGTGCCAGCAGCCTCCTCGGGGAGGGCAATCAGCCCCAGCATTTT.

The CDR3 here is CASTPSGGGGPVGQFF. Written as DNA, the CDR3 is TGTGCCAGCACCCCCAGCGGTGGGGGGGGACCGGTCGGGCAGTTCTTC. This rearrangement joins TRBV6-1 to TRBJ2-1; 7 nucleotides line up with TRBD2. The germline V gene has CDR1 MNHNS and CDR2 SASEGT. This CDR3 region has 16 residues. The ends lost 7 bases at V and 12 bases at J; junction bases unmatched: 21.

This clonotype was recorded at least ten times. The genes are TRBV20-1 and TRBJ1-5; a possible D gene is TRBD1 (6 bases). Trimming left V 3 bases short and J 3 bases short, with 15 bases between. The CDR3 has 15 amino acids. Looked up from germline, CDR1 is DFQATT and CDR2 is SNEGSKA (reference sequence). CDR3 coding DNA: TGCAGTGCTAGGCAACCTCAGGGGCTCAATCAGCCCCAGCATTTT. It translates to CSARQPQGLNQPQHF.

This clonotype occurred a few times. The chain couples TRBV7-9 to TRBJ2-1; 8 bases agree with TRBD2. The trim removed 0 bases at V and 8 bases at J, leaving 9 bases unmatched. The CDR3 is made up of 16 amino acids. Germline CDR1 SEHNR, CDR2 FQNEAQ (reference sequence). The CDR3 coding sequence is TGTGCCAGCAGCTTAGCGCCAGGACTAGCTGATCATGAGCAGTTCTTC. Protein sequence: CASSLAPGLADHEQFF.

This chain joins TRBV7-6 and TRBJ2-5, with TRBD1 matching 7 bases. Per the germline V gene, CDR1 is SGHVS and CDR2 is FNYEAQ. This CDR3 contains 16 residues. With V trimmed by 10 bases and J by 5 bases, 19 bases remained unmatched. CDR3: CATRQGSSVDLETQYF. CDR3 DNA sequence: TGTGCCACTCGACAGGGCAGCTCGGTGGATTTGGAGACCCAGTACTTC.

This clonotype has more than one count but fewer than ten. V and J are TRBV10-2 and TRBJ1-3; the D is unclear. V lost 2 bases, J lost 2 bases, and 13 bases lay in between. CDR1 and CDR2 (germline): WSHSY, SAAADI. This CDR3 is built from 16 residues. The CDR3 protein is CASSEPRTDPGNTIYF. The CDR3 nucleotides read TGCGCCAGCAGTGAGCCCCGGACGGATCCTGGAAACACCATATATTTT.

This clonotype has ten or more counts. An end of the junction differs from the germline gene, which may be a read error. The V gene is TRBV2, the J gene TRBJ1-5; perhaps TRBD1 as D (6 bases). CDR1 is SNHLY, CDR2 FYNNEI, per germline. This CDR3 comprises 14 residues. The CDR3 loop is CASSLQGPGQPRHF. The CDR3 nucleotides are TGTGCCAGCAGTCTACAGGGCCCCGGTCAGCCCCGGCATTTT.

V and J are TRBV19 and TRBJ1-1; D not certain. Germline CDR1 and CDR2: LNHDA and SQIVND (reference sequence). This CDR3 is built from 14 residues. V was cut by 6 bases and J by 2 bases, with 13 bases left in between. The CDR3 loop reads CASSLIYQNTEAFF. The CDR3 bases are TGTGCCAGTAGCTTGATATACCAAAACACTGAAGCTTTCTTT.

J is TRBJ1-5 and V is TRBV6-1; D not resolved. In germline, CDR1 is MNHNS, CDR2 SASEGT. V was cut by 7 bases and J by 0 bases, with 13 bases left in between. The CDR3 covers 15 residues. For the CDR3, the DNA is TGTGCCAGCACGGAAGAGCCCTATAGCAATCAGCCCCAGCATTTT. Encoded protein: CASTEEPYSNQPQHF.

This clonotype was seen many times. CDR3 bases: TGCGCCAGCACCCTGGACAGCCGTAATGAAAAACTGTTTTTT. This encodes CASTLDSRNEKLFF. The V call is TRBV10-2, the J call TRBJ1-4; a weak D match, TRBD1 (6 bases). The CDR3 is 14 amino acids. Trimming left V 7 bases short and J 4 bases short, with 13 bases between. Germline CDR1 reads WSHSY; CDR2 reads SAAADI.

Many counts were recorded for this clonotype. The V call is TRBV12-3 or TRBV12-4, the J call TRBJ1-6; possibly TRBD1 for D (6 bases). There are 13 residues in the CDR3. V was cut by 5 bases and J by 7 bases, with 9 bases left in between. In DNA form, the CDR3 reads TGTGCCAGCAGTATCACAGGGAATTCACCCCTCCACTTT. This translates into CASSITGNSPLHF.

This clonotype appeared many times. V and J are TRBV7-2 and TRBJ2-3, with TRBD2 identical over 10 bases. V gave up 3 bases and J gave up 4 bases; unmatched junction bases: 4. CDR1 is SGHTA, CDR2 FQGNSA, per germline. The CDR3 totals 15 residues. The DNA for the CDR3 is TGTGCCAGCAGCTTTCGAACTAGCGGGGCAGATACGCAGTATTTT. Protein sequence: CASSFRTSGADTQYF. Full variable domain (missing parts from reference TRBV7-2 and TRBJ2-3): GAGVSQSPSNKVTEKGKDVELRCDPISGHTALYWYRQSLGQGLEFLIYFQGNSAPDKSGLPSDRFSAERTGGSVSTLTIQRTQQEDSAVYLCASSFRTSGADTQYFGPGTRLTVL.

This clonotype was detected many times. The chain couples TRBV24-1 to TRBJ2-3; 9 nucleotides agree with TRBD1. V trimming: 4 bases; J trimming: 3 bases; junction bases outside the gene matches: 10. Germline-derived CDR1 and CDR2 are KGHDR and SFDVKD. CDR3 length: 17 residues. The CDR3 DNA reads as TGTGCCACCAGTGACCCCGGACAGGGGAAGGGGACAGATACGCAGTATTTT. Its translation is CATSDPGQGKGTDTQYF.

Many counts were recorded for this clonotype. The chain is built from TRBV2 and TRBJ2-1; TRBD1 aligns across 7 bases. Germline V lookup: CDR1 SNHLY, CDR2 FYNNEI. This CDR3 region has 15 residues. V lost 2 bases, J lost 3 bases, and 4 bases stayed unmatched. As DNA, the CDR3 is TGTGCCAGCAGTGAACGGGCAGGGGGCTACAATGAGCAGTTCTTC. Encoded protein: CASSERAGGYNEQFF.

This clonotype was picked up a small number of times. The chain uses TRBV24-1 and TRBJ2-5; 11 bases are a match to TRBD2. The CDR3 contains 20 residues. Germline V lookup: CDR1 KGHDR, CDR2 SFDVKD. V gave up 1 base and J gave up 5 bases; unmatched junction bases: 17. CDR3: CATSDFPTGRTSGPGETQYF. DNA for the CDR3: TGTGCCACCAGTGATTTTCCGACAGGGCGGACTAGCGGGCCCGGGGAGACCCAGTACTTC.

This clonotype came up many times. V is TRBV20-1 and J is TRBJ1-4, with TRBD1 matching over 9 bases. The CDR3 sequence is 14 residues long. V was pared by 1 base and J by 7 bases, with 4 bases of the junction left unmatched. Per the germline V gene, CDR1 is DFQATT and CDR2 is SNEGSKA (reference sequence). The CDR3 loop reads CSARGTGVGEKLFF. The CDR3 DNA follows: TGCAGTGCTAGAGGGACAGGGGTTGGTGAAAAACTGTTTTTT.

In this sample, this clonotype turned up many times. The chain combines TRBV5-1 with TRBJ2-2; the D call may be TRBD1 or TRBD2 (5 bases each). CDR3 size: 16 residues. Germline-derived CDR1 and CDR2 are SGHRS and YFSETQ. Trimming removed 7 bases from V and 0 bases from J, with 16 bases in between. CDR3 amino acids: CASFHGTTANTGELFF. DNA of the CDR3: TGCGCCAGCTTCCATGGGACCACCGCGAACACCGGGGAGCTGTTTTTT.